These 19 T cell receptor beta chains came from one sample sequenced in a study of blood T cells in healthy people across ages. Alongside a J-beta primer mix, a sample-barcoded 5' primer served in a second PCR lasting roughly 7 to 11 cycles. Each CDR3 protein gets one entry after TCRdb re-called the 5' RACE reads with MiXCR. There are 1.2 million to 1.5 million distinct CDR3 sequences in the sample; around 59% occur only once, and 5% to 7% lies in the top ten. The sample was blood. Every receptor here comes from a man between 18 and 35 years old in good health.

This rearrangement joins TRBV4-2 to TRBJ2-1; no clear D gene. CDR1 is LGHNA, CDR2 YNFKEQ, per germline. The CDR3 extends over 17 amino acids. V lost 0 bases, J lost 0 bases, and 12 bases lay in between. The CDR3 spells CASSQEERLSSYNEQFF. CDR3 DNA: TGTGCCAGCAGCCAAGAGGAGCGACTTAGCTCCTACAATGAGCAGTTCTTC.

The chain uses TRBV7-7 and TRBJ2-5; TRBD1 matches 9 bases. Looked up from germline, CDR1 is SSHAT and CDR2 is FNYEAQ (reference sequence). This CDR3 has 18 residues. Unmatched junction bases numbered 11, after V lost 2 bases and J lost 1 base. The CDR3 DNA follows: TGTGCCAGCAGCTTAAGAAGTCCCGGGACAGGGCGCCAAGAGACCCAGTACTTC. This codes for CASSLRSPGTGRQETQYF.

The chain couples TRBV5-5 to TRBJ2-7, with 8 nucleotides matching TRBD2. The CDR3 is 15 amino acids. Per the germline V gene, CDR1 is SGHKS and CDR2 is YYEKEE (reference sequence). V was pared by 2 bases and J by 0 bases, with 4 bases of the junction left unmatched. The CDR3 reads CASSFPAGASYEQYF. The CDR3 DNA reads TGTGCCAGCAGCTTCCCAGCGGGGGCCTCCTACGAGCAGTACTTC.

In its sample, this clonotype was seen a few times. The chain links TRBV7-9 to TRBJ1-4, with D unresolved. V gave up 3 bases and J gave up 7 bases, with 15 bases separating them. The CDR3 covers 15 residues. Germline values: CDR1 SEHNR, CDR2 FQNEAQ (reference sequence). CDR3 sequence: CASSFLAGGGEKLFF. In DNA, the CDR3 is TGTGCCAGCAGCTTTTTAGCAGGAGGAGGTGAAAAACTGTTTTTT.

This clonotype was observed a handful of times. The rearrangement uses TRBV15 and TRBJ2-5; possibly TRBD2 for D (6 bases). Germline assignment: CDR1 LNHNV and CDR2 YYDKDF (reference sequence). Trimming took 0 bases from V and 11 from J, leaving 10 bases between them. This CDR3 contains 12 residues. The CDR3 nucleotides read TGTGCCACCAGCAGAGAATGGGAGGAGCAGTACTTC. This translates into CATSREWEEQYF.

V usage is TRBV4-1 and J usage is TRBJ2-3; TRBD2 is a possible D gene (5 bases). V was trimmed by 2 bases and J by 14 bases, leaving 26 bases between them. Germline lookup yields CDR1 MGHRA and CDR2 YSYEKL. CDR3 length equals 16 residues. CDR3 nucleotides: TGCGCCAGCAGCCAAAGCCATGCGGCTAGCACCCCCTCAGGGTATTTT. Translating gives CASSQSHAASTPSGYF.

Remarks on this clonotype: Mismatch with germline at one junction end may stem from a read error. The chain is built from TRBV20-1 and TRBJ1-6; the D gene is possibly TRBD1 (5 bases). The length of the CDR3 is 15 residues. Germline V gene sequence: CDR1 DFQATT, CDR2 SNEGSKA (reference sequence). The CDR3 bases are TGCAGTACTAGAGATGGGGAAGGGGTCAATTCACCCCTCCACTTT. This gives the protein CSTRDGEGVNSPLHF.

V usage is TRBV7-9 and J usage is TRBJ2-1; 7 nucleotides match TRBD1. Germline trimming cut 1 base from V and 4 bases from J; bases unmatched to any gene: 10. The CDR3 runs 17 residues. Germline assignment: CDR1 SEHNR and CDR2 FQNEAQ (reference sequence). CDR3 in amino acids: CASSLVGLGDSYNEQFF. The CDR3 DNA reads TGTGCCAGCAGCTTAGTTGGGCTGGGGGACAGTTACAATGAGCAGTTCTTC.

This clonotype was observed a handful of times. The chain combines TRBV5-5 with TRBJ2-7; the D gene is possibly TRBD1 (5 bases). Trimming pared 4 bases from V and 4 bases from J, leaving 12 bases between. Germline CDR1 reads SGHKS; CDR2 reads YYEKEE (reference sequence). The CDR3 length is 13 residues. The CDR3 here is CASSRDQGYEQYF. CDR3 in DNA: TGTGCCAGCAGCCGAGACCAGGGTTACGAGCAGTACTTC.

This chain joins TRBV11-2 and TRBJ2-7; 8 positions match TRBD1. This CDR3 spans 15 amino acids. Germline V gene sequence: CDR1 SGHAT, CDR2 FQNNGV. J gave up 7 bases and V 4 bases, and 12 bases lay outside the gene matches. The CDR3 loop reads CASSWTGRLNDEQYF. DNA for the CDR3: TGTGCCAGCAGCTGGACAGGGAGACTGAACGATGAGCAGTACTTC.

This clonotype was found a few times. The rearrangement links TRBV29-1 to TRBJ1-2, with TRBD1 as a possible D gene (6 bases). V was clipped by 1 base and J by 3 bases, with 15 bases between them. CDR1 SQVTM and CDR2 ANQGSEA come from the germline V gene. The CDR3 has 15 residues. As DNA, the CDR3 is TGCAGCGTTGAAGGGGGAGGGCAGGGGTACTATGGCTACACCTTC. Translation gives CSVEGGGQGYYGYTF.

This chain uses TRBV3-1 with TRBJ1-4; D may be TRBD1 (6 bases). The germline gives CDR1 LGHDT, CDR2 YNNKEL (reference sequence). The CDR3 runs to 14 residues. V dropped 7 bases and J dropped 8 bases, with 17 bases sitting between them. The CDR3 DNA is TGTGCCAGCACTCTCGCAAGAGGGGGGGAAAAACTGTTTTTT. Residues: CASTLARGGEKLFF.

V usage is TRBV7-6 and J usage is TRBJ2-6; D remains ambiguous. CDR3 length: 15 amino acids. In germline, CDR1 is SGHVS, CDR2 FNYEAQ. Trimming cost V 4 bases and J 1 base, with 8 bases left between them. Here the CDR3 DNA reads TGTGCCAGCAGCTATGTAGAATCTGGGGCCAACGTCCTGACTTTC. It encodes CASSYVESGANVLTF.

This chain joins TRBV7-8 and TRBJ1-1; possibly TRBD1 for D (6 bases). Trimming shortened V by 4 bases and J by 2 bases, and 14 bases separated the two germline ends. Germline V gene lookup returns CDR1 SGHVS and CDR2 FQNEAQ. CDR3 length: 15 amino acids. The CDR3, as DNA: TGTGCCAGCAGCTCCGAACAGGGTATAAACACTGAAGCTTTCTTT. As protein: CASSSEQGINTEAFF.

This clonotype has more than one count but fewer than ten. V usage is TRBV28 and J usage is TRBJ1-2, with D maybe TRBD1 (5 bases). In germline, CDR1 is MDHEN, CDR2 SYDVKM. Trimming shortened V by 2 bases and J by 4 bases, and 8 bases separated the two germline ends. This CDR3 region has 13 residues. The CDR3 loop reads CASSLSTGYGYTF. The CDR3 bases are TGTGCCAGCAGTTTAAGCACAGGCTATGGCTACACCTTC.

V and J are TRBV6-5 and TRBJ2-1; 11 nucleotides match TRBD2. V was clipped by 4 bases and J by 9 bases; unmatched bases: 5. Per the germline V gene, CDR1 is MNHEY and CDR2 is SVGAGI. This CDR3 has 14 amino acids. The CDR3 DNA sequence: TGTGCCAGCAGTTCTAGCGGGGGGCAAGGTGAGCAGTTCTTC. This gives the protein CASSSSGGQGEQFF.

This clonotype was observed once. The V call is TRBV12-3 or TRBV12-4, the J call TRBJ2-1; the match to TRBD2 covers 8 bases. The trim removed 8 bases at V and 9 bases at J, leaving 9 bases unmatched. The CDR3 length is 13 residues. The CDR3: CASGAGLGGEQFF. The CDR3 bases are TGTGCCAGCGGCGCGGGACTAGGCGGTGAGCAGTTCTTC.

CDR3 residues: CASSQEGLAGGERDNEQFF. In DNA form, the CDR3 reads TGTGCCAGCAGCCAAGAAGGACTAGCGGGGGGAGAGAGGGACAATGAGCAGTTCTTC. The rearrangement joins TRBV3-1 to TRBJ2-1; 14 bases agree with TRBD2. The CDR3 extends over 19 amino acids. V dropped 0 bases and J dropped 5; count of bases not matched to a gene: 9. Germline CDR1 and CDR2: LGHDT and YNNKEL (reference sequence).

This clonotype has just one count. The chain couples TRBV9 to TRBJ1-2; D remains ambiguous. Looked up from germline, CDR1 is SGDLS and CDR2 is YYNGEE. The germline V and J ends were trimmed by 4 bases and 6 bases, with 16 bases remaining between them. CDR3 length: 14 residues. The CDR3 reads CASSSPLGFNGYTF. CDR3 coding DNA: TGTGCCAGCAGCTCCCCCTTAGGGTTTAATGGCTACACCTTC.